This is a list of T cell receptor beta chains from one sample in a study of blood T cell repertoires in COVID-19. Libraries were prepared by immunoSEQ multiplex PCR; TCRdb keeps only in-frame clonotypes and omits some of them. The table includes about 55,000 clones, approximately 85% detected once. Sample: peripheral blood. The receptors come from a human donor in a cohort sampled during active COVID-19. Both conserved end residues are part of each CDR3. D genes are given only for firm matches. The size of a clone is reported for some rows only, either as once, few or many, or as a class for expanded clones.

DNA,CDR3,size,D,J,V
TGTGCCAGCAGGCAAGGGACTAGCGGGTTTGCCGGGGAGCTGTTTTTT,CASRQGTSGFAGELFF,once,TRBD2,TRBJ2-2,TRBV28
TGTGCCAGCAGCTTAACGTCAGGGAATCGCGGGAAGTCCGGGGAGCTGTTTTTT,CASSLTSGNRGKSGELFF,NA,NA,TRBJ2-2,TRBV7-6
TGTGCCAGCAGGCAGGGGGCAAACAATCAGCCCCAGCATTTT,CASRQGANNQPQHF,NA,TRBD1,TRBJ1-5,TRBV6-5
TGTGCCAGCAGTCCGACAGACTCTGGAAACACCATATATTTT,CASSPTDSGNTIYF,NA,NA,TRBJ1-3,TRBV6-5
TGTGCCAGCAGCCCCGGAGGAAGAGCCCGCTCCTACAATGAGCAGTTCTTC,CASSPGGRARSYNEQFF,NA,NA,TRBJ2-1,TRBV5-5
TGTGCCAGCAGCCCCGGGACAGGTAGTGGGCAGCCCCAGCATTTT,CASSPGTGSGQPQHF,NA,TRBD1,TRBJ1-5,TRBV3-1/TRBV3-2
TGTGCCAGCCAAAGGGGGCCGAACACCGGGGAGCTGTTTTTT,CASQRGPNTGELFF,once,TRBD1,TRBJ2-2,TRBV3-1/TRBV3-2
TGTGCCAGCAGTTTACGACAGCAGCAGCCCCAGCATTTT,CASSLRQQQPQHF,NA,NA,TRBJ1-5,TRBV28
TGTGCCAGCGGGAATGAAAAACTGTTTTTT,CASGNEKLFF,NA,NA,TRBJ1-4,TRBV19
TGTGCCAGCAGTGGAACAGGTACTTTTAGTTCACCCCTCCACTTT,CASSGTGTFSSPLHF,NA,NA,TRBJ1-6,TRBV25-1
TGCGCCAGCAGTCACCCAGGGACCGGGGAGCTGTTTTTT,CASSHPGTGELFF,NA,NA,TRBJ2-2,TRBV23-1
TGCGCCAGCAGCCGCGGGCCCTACAATGAGCAGTTCTTC,CASSRGPYNEQFF,NA,NA,TRBJ2-1,TRBV10-1
TGTGCCAGCTCACCAGGACAGGCCCAAGAGACCCAGTACTTC,CASSPGQAQETQYF,once,TRBD1,TRBJ2-5,TRBV18
TGTGCCTGGGCGACTAGCGGGGGATCCTACGAGCAGTACTTC,CAWATSGGSYEQYF,NA,TRBD2,TRBJ2-7,TRBV30
TGTGCCAGCAGCCAAGCCGAGTGGGGGGTGAGCAATGAGCAGTTCTTC,CASSQAEWGVSNEQFF,NA,NA,TRBJ2-1,TRBV3-1/TRBV3-2
TGTGCCAGCTCACTAACTTACAGCCCCACAGATACGCAGTATTTT,CASSLTYSPTDTQYF,few,NA,TRBJ2-3,TRBV18
TGCGCCAGCAGTGACTCAGCGGCCAGCACAGATACGCAGTATTTT,CASSDSAASTDTQYF,NA,NA,TRBJ2-3,TRBV10-1
TGTGCCAGCAACGGAGGGCTGGCGGGGGCCGGGGGTGAAAAACTGTTTTTT,CASNGGLAGAGGEKLFF,NA,NA,TRBJ1-4,TRBV25-1
TGTGCCAGGACCGGGACAGGGGGCGCGTACACTGAAGCTTTCTTT,CARTGTGGAYTEAFF,NA,TRBD1,TRBJ1-1,TRBV2
TGTGCCTGGAGTCTAAAACCCGGGAGGGAAGCTTTCTTT,CAWSLKPGREAFF,NA,NA,TRBJ1-1,TRBV30
TGCGCCAGCAGCTTGGACAGGGCCGGGGCCAACGTCCTGACTTTC,CASSLDRAGANVLTF,NA,NA,TRBJ2-6,TRBV5-1
TGTGCCAGCAGTTTCGACAGTAGCAATCAGCCCCAGCATTTT,CASSFDSSNQPQHF,once,NA,TRBJ1-5,TRBV6-5
TGTGCCAGCACCCGGGGGTCCTACGAGCAGTACTTC,CASTRGSYEQYF,NA,NA,TRBJ2-7,TRBV28
TGTGCCAGCAGCCTCGTAGAGGGACTGGGATACGACTACACCTTC,CASSLVEGLGYDYTF,once,NA,TRBJ1-2,TRBV7-8
TGTGCCAGCAGCTCAAGACAGGGGGAGAAGACCCAGTACTTC,CASSSRQGEKTQYF,NA,TRBD1,TRBJ2-5,TRBV11-2
TGTGCCACCAGCAGAGCCTCCGGGACTAGCCGAAGCTCCTACAATGAGCAGTTCTTC,CATSRASGTSRSSYNEQFF,once,TRBD2,TRBJ2-1,TRBV15
TGTGCCAGCAGCTCAGGGCCTGGAAACACCATATATTTT,CASSSGPGNTIYF,NA,NA,TRBJ1-3,TRBV11-2
TGCGCCAGCAGCCAAGAGGTTGGGACAGGGAGCGAGCAGTACTTC,CASSQEVGTGSEQYF,NA,TRBD1,TRBJ2-7,TRBV4-1
TGTGCCAGCGGGGGGGCAGGGGAAGACGAGCAGTACTTC,CASGGAGEDEQYF,NA,TRBD2,TRBJ2-7,TRBV19
TGTGCCAGCTCACCTTCCAGCGGGAGCTCCTACGAGCAGTACTTC,CASSPSSGSSYEQYF,NA,TRBD2,TRBJ2-7,TRBV18
TGTGCCAGCAGGACGGACAGCGACACTGAAGCTTTCTTT,CASRTDSDTEAFF,NA,NA,TRBJ1-1,TRBV2
TGTGCCAGCAGCCGGGAGGGACAACGCATCACAAACACCGGGGAGCTGTTTTTT,CASSREGQRITNTGELFF,once,TRBD2,TRBJ2-2,TRBV5-4
TGTGCCAGCAGCACCCACTCACAGTCTAATGAAAAACTGTTTTTT,CASSTHSQSNEKLFF,NA,NA,TRBJ1-4,TRBV11-2
TGTGCCATCAGTGAGTCTGGGGCGTGGAAAGAGACCCAGTACTTC,CAISESGAWKETQYF,once,NA,TRBJ2-5,TRBV10-3
TGTGCCAGCAGCCCCGGGACAGGGTATGGCTACACCTTC,CASSPGTGYGYTF,NA,TRBD1,TRBJ1-2,TRBV14
TGTGCCAGCAGTTACGACACGACTAGAACCGAGCAGTACTTC,CASSYDTTRTEQYF,NA,NA,TRBJ2-7,TRBV6-6
TGTGCCAGTAGTGCAAAAGACAGCCTCAATCAGCCCCAGCATTTT,CASSAKDSLNQPQHF,few,NA,TRBJ1-5,TRBV19
TGCAGTGCTGTAAAGGGGGACAGGACGTACTTC,CSAVKGDRTYF,NA,TRBD1,TRBJ2-7,TRBV20-1
TGTGCCAGCGATACTTCGAACACCGGGGAGCTGTTTTTT,CASDTSNTGELFF,NA,NA,TRBJ2-2,TRBV6-1
TGTGCCAGCAGTTATAATTCAGGGGGCACCGGGGAGCTGTTTTTT,CASSYNSGGTGELFF,NA,TRBD1,TRBJ2-2,TRBV5-4
TGTGCCTGGAGTTTCCAGGACTTCACAGATACGCAGTATTTT,CAWSFQDFTDTQYF,NA,NA,TRBJ2-3,TRBV30
TGCGCCAGCAGCTCAAGCGGGGGGTATCTATACGAGCAGTACTTC,CASSSSGGYLYEQYF,once,TRBD2,TRBJ2-7,TRBV5-1
TGTGCCAGCAGCCTGCCGGGACAGAGCTACGAGCAGTACTTC,CASSLPGQSYEQYF,NA,TRBD1,TRBJ2-7,TRBV7-9
TGTGCCAGCAGCCTCCGGGACAGACCTCAGCGGAACACTGAAGCTTTCTTT,CASSLRDRPQRNTEAFF,NA,TRBD1,TRBJ1-1,TRBV4-2
TGTGCCAGTAGTAATCAGGTATGGCCCCAGCATTTT,CASSNQVWPQHF,once,NA,TRBJ1-5,TRBV19
TGCGCCAGCAGCTCGTGGGCCCTAACGGATGGCTACACCTTC,CASSSWALTDGYTF,many,NA,TRBJ1-2,TRBV5-1
TGTGCCAGCAGGGGGTTGGCAGGGGGTGTTTACGAGCAGTACTTC,CASRGLAGGVYEQYF,NA,TRBD1,TRBJ2-7,TRBV27
TGTGCCATCAGTGGGGGACAGCTCGGTTATGGCTACACCTTC,CAISGGQLGYGYTF,NA,TRBD1,TRBJ1-2,TRBV10-3
TGTGCCAGCAGCTTGACTACTAGCTTGGAGACCCAGTACTTC,CASSLTTSLETQYF,NA,NA,TRBJ2-5,TRBV5-5
TGTGCCAGCGATCCGGGGAGAAACAATGAGCAGTTCTTC,CASDPGRNNEQFF,NA,NA,TRBJ2-1,TRBV11-1
TGTGCCAGCAGCCAAGGGGCGTCGGGTTCCTACGAGCAGTACTTC,CASSQGASGSYEQYF,NA,NA,TRBJ2-7,TRBV7-9